This T cell receptor beta chain was captured in a study of shared clonotypes between healthy human individuals. Profiled with immunoSEQ multiplex PCR; TCRdb holds only in-frame clones, not every one. The sample has about 1.5 million clones, more than 95% seen once. This CDR3 comprises 15 residues. CDR1 is SGDLS, CDR2 YYNGEE, per germline. V trimming: 3 bases; J trimming: 3 bases; junction bases outside the gene matches: 6. The chain employs TRBV9 and TRBJ1-2; TRBD1 matches at 9 bases. Sample: naive CD4+ T cells sorted from blood. Subset given: CD45RA+ positively selected. This receptor was identified in a young man in good health. In DNA, the CDR3 is TGTGCCAGCAGCGCGGGGACAGGGAGAGACTATGGCTACACCTTC. Translating gives CASSAGTGRDYGYTF.